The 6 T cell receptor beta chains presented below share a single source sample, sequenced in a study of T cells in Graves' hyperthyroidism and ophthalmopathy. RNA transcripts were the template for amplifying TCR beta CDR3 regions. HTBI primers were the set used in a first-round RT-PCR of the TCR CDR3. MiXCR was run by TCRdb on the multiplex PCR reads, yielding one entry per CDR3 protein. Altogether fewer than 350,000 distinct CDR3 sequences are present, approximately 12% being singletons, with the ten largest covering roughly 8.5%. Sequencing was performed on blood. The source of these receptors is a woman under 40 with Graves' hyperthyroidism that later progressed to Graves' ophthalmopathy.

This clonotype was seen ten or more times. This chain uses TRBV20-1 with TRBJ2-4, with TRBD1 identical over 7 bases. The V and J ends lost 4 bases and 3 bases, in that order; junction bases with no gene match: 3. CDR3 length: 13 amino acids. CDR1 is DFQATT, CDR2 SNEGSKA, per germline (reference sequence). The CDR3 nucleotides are TGCAGTGCTAAATCAGGGGGCAAAAACATTCAGTACTTC. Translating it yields CSAKSGGKNIQYF.

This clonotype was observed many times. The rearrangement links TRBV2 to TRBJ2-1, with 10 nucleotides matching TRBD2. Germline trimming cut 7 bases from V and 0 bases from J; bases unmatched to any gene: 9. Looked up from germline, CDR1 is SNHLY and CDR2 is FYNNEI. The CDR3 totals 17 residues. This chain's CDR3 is CASKSEASGSSYNEQFF. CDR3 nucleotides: TGTGCCAGCAAGAGTGAGGCTAGCGGGAGCTCCTACAATGAGCAGTTCTTC.

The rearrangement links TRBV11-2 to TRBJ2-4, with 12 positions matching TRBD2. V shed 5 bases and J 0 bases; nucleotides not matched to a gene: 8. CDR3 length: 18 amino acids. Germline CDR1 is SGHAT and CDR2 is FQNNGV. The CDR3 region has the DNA TGTGCCAGCAGCACCCACCTACTAGCGGGAGGAGCCAAAAACATTCAGTACTTC. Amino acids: CASSTHLLAGGAKNIQYF.

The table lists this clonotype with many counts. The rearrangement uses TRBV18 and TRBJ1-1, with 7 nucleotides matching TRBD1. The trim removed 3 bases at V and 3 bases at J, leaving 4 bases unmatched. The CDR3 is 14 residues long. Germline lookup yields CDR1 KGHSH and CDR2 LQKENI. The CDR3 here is CASSPRQGDTEAFF. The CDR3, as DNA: TGTGCCAGCTCACCCAGACAGGGTGACACTGAAGCTTTCTTT.

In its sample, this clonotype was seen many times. The CDR3, as DNA: TGTGCCAGCAGCTTAACTAGCGGGAGTGACTACGAGCAGTACTTC. It specifies CASSLTSGSDYEQYF. J is TRBJ2-7 and V is TRBV7-6; 11 bases are shared with TRBD2. The CDR3 has 15 residues. The J segment lost 3 bases and the V segment lost 2 bases, leaving 3 bases of the junction unmatched. Per germline, CDR1 SGHVS and CDR2 FNYEAQ.

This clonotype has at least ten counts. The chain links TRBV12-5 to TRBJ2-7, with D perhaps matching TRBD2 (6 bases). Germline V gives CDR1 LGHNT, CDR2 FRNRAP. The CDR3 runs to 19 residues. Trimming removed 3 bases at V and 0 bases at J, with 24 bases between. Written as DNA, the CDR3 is TGTGCTAGTGGTTTCCGTCAGGCGTTAAATCCGGGACTCTCCTACGAGCAGTACTTC. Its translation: CASGFRQALNPGLSYEQYF.